This section outlines one T cell receptor beta chain sequence together with its context. A library of TCRbeta sequences, prepared with unique molecular identifiers, was generated. MiXCR, run by TCRdb on the PCR reads, gives a single entry per CDR3 protein. This table has over 150,000 distinct CDR3 sequences, approximately 6.9% appearing once. Germline CDR1 and CDR2: GTSNPN and SVGIG (reference sequence). The V and J ends lost 7 bases and 2 bases respectively, with 11 bases between them. The CDR3 extends over 12 amino acids. The data originate from a study of T-cell reconstitution after alpha-beta-depleted transplantation in children.

Sample: PBMCs, taken before TCRalphabeta/CD19-depleted stem cell transplant. This TCR was sampled from a boy younger than 10 with acute lymphoblastic leukemia, due to receive a stem cell transplant. The chain recombines TRBV30 with TRBJ2-5; the D gene could be TRBD1 or TRBD2 (5 bases each). The CDR3 spells CASMGRQETQYF. In nucleotides, the CDR3 is TGTGCCTCTATGGGACGGCAAGAGACCCAGTACTTC. The full variable domain, its missing parts supplied by reference TRBV30 and TRBJ2-5, is SQTIHQWPATLVQPVGSPLSLECTVEGTSNPNLYWYRQAAGRGLQLLFYSVGIGQISSEVPQNLSASRPQDRQFILSSKKLLLSDSGFYLCASMGRQETQYFGPGTRLLVL.